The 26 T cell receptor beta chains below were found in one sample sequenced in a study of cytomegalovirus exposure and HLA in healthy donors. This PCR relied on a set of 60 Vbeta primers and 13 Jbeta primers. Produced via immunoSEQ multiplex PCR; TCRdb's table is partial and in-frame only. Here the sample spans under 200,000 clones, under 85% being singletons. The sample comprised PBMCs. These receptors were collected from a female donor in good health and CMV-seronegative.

CDR3 nucleotides: TGTGCCTGGAGTGTACAACAGTCTGGGGCCAACGTCCTGACTTTC. Its protein is CAWSVQQSGANVLTF. The genes are TRBV30 and TRBJ2-6; D gene uncertain. Trimming pared 0 bases from V and 1 base from J, leaving 7 bases between. Looked up from germline, CDR1 is GTSNPN and CDR2 is SVGIG (reference sequence). This CDR3 spans 15 amino acids. Combining the CDR3 with reference TRBV30 and TRBJ2-6 gives the whole variable domain SQTIHQWPATLVQPVGSPLSLECTVEGTSNPNLYWYRQAAGRGLQLLFYSVGIGQISSEVPQNLSASRPQDRQFILSSKKLLLSDSGFYLCAWSVQQSGANVLTFGAGSRLTVL.

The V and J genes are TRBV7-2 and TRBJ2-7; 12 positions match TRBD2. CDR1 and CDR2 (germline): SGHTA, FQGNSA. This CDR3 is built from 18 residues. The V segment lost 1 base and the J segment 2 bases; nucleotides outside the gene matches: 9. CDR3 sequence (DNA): TGTGCCAGCAGCTTAGTGGCTAGCGGGAGGGCCTCTCCCTACGAGCAGTACTTC. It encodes CASSLVASGRASPYEQYF. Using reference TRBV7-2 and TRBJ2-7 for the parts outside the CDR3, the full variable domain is GAGVSQSPSNKVTEKGKDVELRCDPISGHTALYWYRQSLGQGLEFLIYFQGNSAPDKSGLPSDRFSAERTGGSVSTLTIQRTQQEDSAVYLCASSLVASGRASPYEQYFGPGTRLTVT.

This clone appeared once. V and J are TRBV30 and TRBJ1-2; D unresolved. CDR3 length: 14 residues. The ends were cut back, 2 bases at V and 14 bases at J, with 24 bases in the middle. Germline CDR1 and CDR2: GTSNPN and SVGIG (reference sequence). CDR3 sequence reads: CAWSFGPMSEIGTF. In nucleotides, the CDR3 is TGTGCCTGGAGTTTCGGTCCTATGTCGGAGATTGGTACCTTC. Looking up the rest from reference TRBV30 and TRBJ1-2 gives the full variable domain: SQTIHQWPATLVQPVGSPLSLECTVEGTSNPNLYWYRQAAGRGLQLLFYSVGIGQISSEVPQNLSASRPQDRQFILSSKKLLLSDSGFYLCAWSFGPMSEIGTFGSGTRLTVV.

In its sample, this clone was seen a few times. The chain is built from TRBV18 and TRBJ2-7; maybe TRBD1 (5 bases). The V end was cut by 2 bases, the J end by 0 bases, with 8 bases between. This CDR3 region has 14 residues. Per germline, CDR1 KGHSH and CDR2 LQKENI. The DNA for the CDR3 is TGTGCCAGCTCACCAGCAGGACACTCCTACGAGCAGTACTTC. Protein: CASSPAGHSYEQYF.

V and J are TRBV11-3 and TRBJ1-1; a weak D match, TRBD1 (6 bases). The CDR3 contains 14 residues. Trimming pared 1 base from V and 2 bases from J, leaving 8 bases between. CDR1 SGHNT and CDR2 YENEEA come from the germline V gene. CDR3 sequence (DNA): TGTGCCAGCAGCTTAGGCAGGGGTAACACTGAAGCTTTCTTT. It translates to CASSLGRGNTEAFF.

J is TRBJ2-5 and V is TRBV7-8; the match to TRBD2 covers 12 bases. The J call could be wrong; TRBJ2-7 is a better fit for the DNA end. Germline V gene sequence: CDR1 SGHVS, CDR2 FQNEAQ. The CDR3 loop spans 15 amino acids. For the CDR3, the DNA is TGTGCCAGCAGCTTAGTACTAGCGGGGGGCTACGAGCAGTACTTC. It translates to CASSLVLAGGYEQYF.

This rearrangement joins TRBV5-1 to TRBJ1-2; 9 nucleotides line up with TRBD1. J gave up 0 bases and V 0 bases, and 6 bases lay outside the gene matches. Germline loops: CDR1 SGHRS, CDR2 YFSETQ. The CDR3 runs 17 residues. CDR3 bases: TGCGCCAGCAGCTTGGGACAGGGGGATAAGTCTAACTATGGCTACACCTTC. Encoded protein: CASSLGQGDKSNYGYTF.

The CDR3 region has the DNA TGCAGCTCAGGGAGGGGGTCCTACAATGAGCAGTTCTTC. Translated: CSSGRGSYNEQFF. J is TRBJ2-1 and V is TRBV29-1, with a possible D match to TRBD2 (7 bases). Trimming stripped 8 bases from V and 1 base from J, with 12 bases between. Per germline, CDR1 SQVTM and CDR2 ANQGSEA. This CDR3 region has 13 residues.

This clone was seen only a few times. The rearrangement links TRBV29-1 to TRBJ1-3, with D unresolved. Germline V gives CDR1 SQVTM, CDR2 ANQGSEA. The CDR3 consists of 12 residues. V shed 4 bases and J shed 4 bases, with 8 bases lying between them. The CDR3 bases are TGCAGCGTTGCCGAGGTGGGAAACACCATATATTTT. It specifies CSVAEVGNTIYF.

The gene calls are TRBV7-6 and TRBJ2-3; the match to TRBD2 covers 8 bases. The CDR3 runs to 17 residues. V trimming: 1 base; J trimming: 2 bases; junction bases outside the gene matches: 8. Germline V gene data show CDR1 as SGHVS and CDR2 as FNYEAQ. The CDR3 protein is CASSLGPAGVPTDTQYF. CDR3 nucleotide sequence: TGTGCCAGCAGCTTAGGGCCAGCGGGGGTCCCCACAGATACGCAGTATTTT.

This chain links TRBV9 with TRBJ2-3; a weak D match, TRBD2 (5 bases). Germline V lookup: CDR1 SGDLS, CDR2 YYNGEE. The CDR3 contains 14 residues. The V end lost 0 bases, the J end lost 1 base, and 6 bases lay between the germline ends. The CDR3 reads CASSVGERTDTQYF. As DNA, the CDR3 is TGTGCCAGCAGCGTAGGGGAGCGCACAGATACGCAGTATTTT. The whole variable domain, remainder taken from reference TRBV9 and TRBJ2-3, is DSGVTQTPKHLITATGQRVTLRCSPRSGDLSVYWYQQSLDQGLQFLIQYYNGEERAKGNILERFSAQQFPDLHSELNLSSLELGDSALYFCASSVGERTDTQYFGPGTRLTVL.

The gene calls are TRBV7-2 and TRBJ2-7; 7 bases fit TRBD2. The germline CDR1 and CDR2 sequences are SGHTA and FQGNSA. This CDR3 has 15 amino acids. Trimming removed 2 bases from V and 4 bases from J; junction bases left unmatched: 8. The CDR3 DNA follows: TGTGCCAGCAGCTTAAGGCCACGGGGGGATTACGAGCAGTACTTC. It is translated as CASSLRPRGDYEQYF.

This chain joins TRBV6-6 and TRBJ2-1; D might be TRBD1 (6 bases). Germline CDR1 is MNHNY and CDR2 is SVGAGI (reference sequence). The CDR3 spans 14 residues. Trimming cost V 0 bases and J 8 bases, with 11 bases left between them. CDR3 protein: CASSYSPDSDEQFF. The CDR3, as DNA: TGTGCCAGCAGTTACTCGCCGGACAGCGATGAGCAGTTCTTC.

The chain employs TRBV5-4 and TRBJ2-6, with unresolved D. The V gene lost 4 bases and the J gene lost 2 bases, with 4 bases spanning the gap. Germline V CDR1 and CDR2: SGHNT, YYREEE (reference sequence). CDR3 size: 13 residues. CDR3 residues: CASSLAGANVLTF. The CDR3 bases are TGTGCCAGCAGCCTAGCTGGGGCCAACGTCCTGACTTTC.

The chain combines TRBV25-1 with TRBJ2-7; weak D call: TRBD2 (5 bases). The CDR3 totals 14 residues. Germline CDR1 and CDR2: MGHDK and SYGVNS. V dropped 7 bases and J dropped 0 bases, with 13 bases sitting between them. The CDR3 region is CASKKSGGSYEQYF. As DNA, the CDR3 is TGTGCCAGCAAAAAGAGCGGCGGCTCCTACGAGCAGTACTTC.

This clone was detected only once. The CDR3 DNA reads as TGTGCCAGCAGCACGAGGGGGCTGCGGGGGGCCAACGTCCTGACTTTC. Protein sequence: CASSTRGLRGANVLTF. The rearrangement links TRBV5-5 to TRBJ2-6, with 7 bases fitting TRBD1. V trimming: 4 bases; J trimming: 4 bases; junction bases outside the gene matches: 8. Germline V gene data show CDR1 as SGHKS and CDR2 as YYEKEE (reference sequence). The CDR3 is 16 amino acids.

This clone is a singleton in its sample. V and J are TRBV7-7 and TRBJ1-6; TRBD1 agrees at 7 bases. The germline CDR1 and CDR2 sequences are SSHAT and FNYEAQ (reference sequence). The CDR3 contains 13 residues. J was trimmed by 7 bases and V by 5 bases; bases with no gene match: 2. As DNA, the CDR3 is TGTGCCAGCAGCGGGGGACAGAATTCACCCCTCCACTTT. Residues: CASSGGQNSPLHF.

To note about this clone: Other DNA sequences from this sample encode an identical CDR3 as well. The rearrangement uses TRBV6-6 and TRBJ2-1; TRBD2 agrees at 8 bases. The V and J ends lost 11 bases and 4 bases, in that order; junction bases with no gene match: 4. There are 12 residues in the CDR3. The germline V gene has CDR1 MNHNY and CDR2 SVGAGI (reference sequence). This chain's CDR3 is CAASGGYNEQFF. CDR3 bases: TGTGCCGCGAGCGGGGGTTACAATGAGCAGTTCTTC.

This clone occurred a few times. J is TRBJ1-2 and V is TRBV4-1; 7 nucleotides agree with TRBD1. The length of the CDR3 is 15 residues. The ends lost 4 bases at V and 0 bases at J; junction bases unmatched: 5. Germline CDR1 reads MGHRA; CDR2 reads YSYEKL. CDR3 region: CASSPRDSPNYGYTF. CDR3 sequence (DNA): TGCGCCAGCAGCCCTCGGGACAGTCCTAACTATGGCTACACCTTC.

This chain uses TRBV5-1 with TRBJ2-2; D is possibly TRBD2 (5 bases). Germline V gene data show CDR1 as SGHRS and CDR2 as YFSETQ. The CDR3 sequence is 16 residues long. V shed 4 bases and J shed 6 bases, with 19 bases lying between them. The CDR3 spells CASSPLVGEASGELFF. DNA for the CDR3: TGCGCCAGCAGCCCGTTGGTGGGAGAGGCTTCCGGGGAGCTGTTTTTT. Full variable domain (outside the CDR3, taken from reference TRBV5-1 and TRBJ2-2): KAGVTQTPRYLIKTRGQQVTLSCSPISGHRSVSWYQQTPGQGLQFLFEYFSETQRNKGNFPGRFSGRQFSNSRSEMNVSTLELGDSALYLCASSPLVGEASGELFFGEGSRLTVL.

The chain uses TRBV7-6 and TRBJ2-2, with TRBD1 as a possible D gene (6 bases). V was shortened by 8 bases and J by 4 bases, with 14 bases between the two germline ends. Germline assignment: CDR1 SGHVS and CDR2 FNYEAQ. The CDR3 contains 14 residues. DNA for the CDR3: TGTGCCAGCTCGTGGGACATCAGCACCGGGGAGCTGTTTTTT. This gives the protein CASSWDISTGELFF.

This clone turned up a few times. In nucleotides, the CDR3 is TGCGCCAGCAGCCAACAGGGGTTCGCAACTAATGAAAAACTGTTTTTT. Protein product: CASSQQGFATNEKLFF. J is TRBJ1-4 and V is TRBV4-3; possible D gene TRBD1, 6 bases. Deletions cut 2 bases from V and 0 bases from J, with 10 bases between. From germline, CDR1 is LGHNA and CDR2 YSLEER. The CDR3 runs to 16 residues.

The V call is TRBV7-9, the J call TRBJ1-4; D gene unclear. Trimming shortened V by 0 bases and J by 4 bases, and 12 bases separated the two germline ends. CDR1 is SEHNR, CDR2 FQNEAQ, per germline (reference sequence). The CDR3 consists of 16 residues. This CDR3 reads CASSLAGGNGNEKLFF. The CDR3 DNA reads TGTGCCAGCAGCTTAGCTGGCGGCAACGGTAATGAAAAACTGTTTTTT.

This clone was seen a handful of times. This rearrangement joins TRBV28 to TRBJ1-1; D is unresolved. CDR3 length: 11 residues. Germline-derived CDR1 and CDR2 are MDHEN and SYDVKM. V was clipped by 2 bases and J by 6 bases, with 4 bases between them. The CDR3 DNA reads TGTGCCAGCAGTTTACGGTCTGAAGCTTTCTTT. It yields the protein CASSLRSEAFF.

In nucleotides, the CDR3 is TGTGCCAGTAGTCCCCTAGGAAGCCACTCGGAGGGGGCCAACGTCCTGACTTTC. It codes for CASSPLGSHSEGANVLTF. This chain uses TRBV19 with TRBJ2-6; no clear D. V lost 5 bases, J lost 4 bases, and 21 bases lay in between. Germline values: CDR1 LNHDA, CDR2 SQIVND (reference sequence). The CDR3 consists of 18 residues.

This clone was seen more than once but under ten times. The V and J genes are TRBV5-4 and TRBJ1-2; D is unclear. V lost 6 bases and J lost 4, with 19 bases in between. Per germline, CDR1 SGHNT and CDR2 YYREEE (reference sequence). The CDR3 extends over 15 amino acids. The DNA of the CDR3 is TGTGCCAGCAACCCCTCCCGGGAGGTTACCTATGGCTACACCTTC. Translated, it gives CASNPSREVTYGYTF.